One and the same sample provided the 2 T cell receptor beta chains below, sequenced in a study of PD-L1 blockade in urothelial cancer. Some clones are missing from TCRdb's copy, which holds only in-frame ones; the method was immunoSEQ multiplex PCR. The profile shows around 50,000 clones, 70% to 90% of them singletons. Indicated time point: peripheral blood 6 weeks after treatment start. Specimen: PBMCs, collected around atezolizumab (anti-PD-L1) treatment. These receptors came from a man aged 45-60 years with urothelial cancer.

V is TRBV7-8 and J is TRBJ2-5; D perhaps matches TRBD2 (5 bases). The V end was cut by 8 bases, the J end by 5 bases, with 15 bases between. This CDR3 is built from 13 residues. The V gene's germline CDR1 is SGHVS and CDR2 FQNEAQ. The CDR3 DNA reads TGTGCCAGCGGGTCCGGGGTGGGCGAGACCCAGTACTTC. It yields the protein CASGSGVGETQYF.

The chain couples TRBV27 to TRBJ2-3, with TRBD2 identical over 10 bases. This CDR3 contains 17 residues. V dropped 4 bases and J dropped 2; count of bases not matched to a gene: 9. Germline V gives CDR1 MNHEY, CDR2 SMNVEV (reference sequence). The CDR3 DNA follows: TGTGCCAGCAGTTCCAGGAGACTAGCGGGTATCACAGATACGCAGTATTTT. Protein: CASSSRRLAGITDTQYF.